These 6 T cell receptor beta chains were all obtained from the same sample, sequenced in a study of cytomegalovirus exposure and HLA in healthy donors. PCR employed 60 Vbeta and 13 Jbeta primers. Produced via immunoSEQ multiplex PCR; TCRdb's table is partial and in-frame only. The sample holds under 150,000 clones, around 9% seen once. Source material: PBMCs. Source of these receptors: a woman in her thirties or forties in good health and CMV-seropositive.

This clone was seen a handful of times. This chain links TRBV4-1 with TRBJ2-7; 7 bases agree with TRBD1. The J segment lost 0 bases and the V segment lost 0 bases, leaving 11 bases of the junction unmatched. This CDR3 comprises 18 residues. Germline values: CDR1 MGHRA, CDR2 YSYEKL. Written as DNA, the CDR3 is TGCGCCAGCAGCCAAGATCGCCACACAGGGGTCAGCTCCTACGAGCAGTACTTC. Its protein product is CASSQDRHTGVSSYEQYF.

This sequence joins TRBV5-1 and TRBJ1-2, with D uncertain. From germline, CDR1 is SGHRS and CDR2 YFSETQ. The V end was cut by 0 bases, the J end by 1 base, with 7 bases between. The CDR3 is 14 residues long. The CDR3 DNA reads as TGCGCCAGCAGCTTGGGTGAGAATAACTATGGCTACACCTTC. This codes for CASSLGENNYGYTF.

The CDR3 here is CASSAGQGEKLFF. The CDR3 DNA reads as TGCGCCAGCAGCGCCGGACAGGGGGAAAAACTGTTTTTT. J is TRBJ1-4 and V is TRBV5-1; 9 bases are a match to TRBD1. The CDR3 spans 13 residues. Germline lookup yields CDR1 SGHRS and CDR2 YFSETQ. Unmatched junction bases numbered 3, after V lost 4 bases and J lost 8 bases. The full variable domain, with the rest looked up from reference TRBV5-1 and TRBJ1-4, is KAGVTQTPRYLIKTRGQQVTLSCSPISGHRSVSWYQQTPGQGLQFLFEYFSETQRNKGNFPGRFSGRQFSNSRSEMNVSTLELGDSALYLCASSAGQGEKLFFGSGTQLSVL.

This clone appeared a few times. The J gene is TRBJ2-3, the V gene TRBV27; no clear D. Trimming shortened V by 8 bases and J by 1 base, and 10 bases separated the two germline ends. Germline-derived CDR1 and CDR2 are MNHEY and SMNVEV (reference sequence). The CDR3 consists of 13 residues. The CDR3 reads CASFDRGTDTQYF. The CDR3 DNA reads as TGTGCCAGCTTCGATAGAGGCACAGATACGCAGTATTTT.

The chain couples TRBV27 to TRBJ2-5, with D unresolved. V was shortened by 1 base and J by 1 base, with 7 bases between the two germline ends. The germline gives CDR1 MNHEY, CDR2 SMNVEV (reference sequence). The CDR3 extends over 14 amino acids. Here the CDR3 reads CASSLLSSQETQYF. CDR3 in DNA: TGTGCCAGCAGTTTATTATCCTCCCAAGAGACCCAGTACTTC.

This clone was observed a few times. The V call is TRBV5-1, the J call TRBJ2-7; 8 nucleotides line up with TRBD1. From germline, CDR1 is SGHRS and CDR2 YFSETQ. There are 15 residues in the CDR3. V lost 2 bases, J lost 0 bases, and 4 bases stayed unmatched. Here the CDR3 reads CASSFGQGSSYEQYF. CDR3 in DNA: TGCGCCAGCAGCTTCGGACAGGGCAGCTCCTACGAGCAGTACTTC.